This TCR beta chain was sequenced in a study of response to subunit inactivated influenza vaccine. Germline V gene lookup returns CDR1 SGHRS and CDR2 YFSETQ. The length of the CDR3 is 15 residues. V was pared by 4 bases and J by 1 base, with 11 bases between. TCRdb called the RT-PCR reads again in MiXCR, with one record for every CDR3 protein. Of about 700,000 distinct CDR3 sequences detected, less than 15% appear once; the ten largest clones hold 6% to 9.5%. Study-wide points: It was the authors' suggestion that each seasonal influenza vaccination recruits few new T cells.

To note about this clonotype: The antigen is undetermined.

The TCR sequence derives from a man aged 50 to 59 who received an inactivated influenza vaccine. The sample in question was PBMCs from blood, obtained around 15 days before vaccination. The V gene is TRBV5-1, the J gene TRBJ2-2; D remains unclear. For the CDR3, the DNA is TGCGCCAGCAGCCGGGTGGATATGAACACCGGGGAGCTGTTTTTT. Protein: CASSRVDMNTGELFF.